This T cell receptor beta chain was sequenced for a study of blood T cell repertoires in COVID-19. Overall study: From the United States, Italy and Spain came samples of acute and convalescent COVID-19. T cells, B-cell-depleted T cells, or PBMCs provided the cDNA or gDNA that served as material.

This CDR3 contains 13 residues. Trimming left V 5 bases short and J 7 bases short, with 11 bases between. The V gene's germline CDR1 is SGHTA and CDR2 FQGTGA. Authors' data handling: Amplification with reference gene primers provided the estimates of nucleated cell counts. Repertoires were generated with immunoSEQ multiplex PCR, while TCRdb's copy carries only in-frame clones and drops some. That table gives V, J and clone size, and the DNA gave D and trimming. The data show fewer than 250,000 clones, 75% to 90% seen once. The sequence was obtained from a man aged 55 to 70 with acute or convalescent COVID-19. The V and J genes are TRBV7-3 and TRBJ1-4; D not certain. Sequencing was carried out using peripheral blood. CDR3: CASSRMEGEKLFF. The CDR3 DNA is TGTGCCAGCAGCAGAATGGAGGGTGAAAAACTGTTTTTT.